This T cell receptor beta chain was sequenced in a study of blood T cells in healthy people across ages. Points from the study as a whole: Roughly linear declines in TCR beta diversity per million T cells occurred with age. There were more naive CD4+ cells and higher diversity in long-lived donors than in aged donors. There was no known CMV status for donors, so expanded clonotype changes were possibly confounded.

The CDR3 extends over 15 amino acids. V shed 3 bases and J shed 7 bases, with 18 bases lying between them. CDR1 MDHEN and CDR2 SYDVKM come from the germline V gene. Together with a sample-barcoded 5' primer, a J-beta primer mix was included in a second PCR lasting about 7 to 12 cycles. MiXCR, run by TCRdb on the 5' RACE reads, gives a single entry per CDR3 protein. The sample has about 1.7 million distinct CDR3 sequences, roughly 30% seen once. A word on this clonotype: The antigen remains unidentified.

This receptor was obtained from a woman in her 30s in good health. The specimen was blood. This chain joins TRBV28 and TRBJ1-2; weak D call: TRBD1 (6 bases). CDR3 in DNA: TGTGCCAGCAGTTTCCGGGGGCAGGCGATACGTGGCTACACCTTC. Its translation is CASSFRGQAIRGYTF.